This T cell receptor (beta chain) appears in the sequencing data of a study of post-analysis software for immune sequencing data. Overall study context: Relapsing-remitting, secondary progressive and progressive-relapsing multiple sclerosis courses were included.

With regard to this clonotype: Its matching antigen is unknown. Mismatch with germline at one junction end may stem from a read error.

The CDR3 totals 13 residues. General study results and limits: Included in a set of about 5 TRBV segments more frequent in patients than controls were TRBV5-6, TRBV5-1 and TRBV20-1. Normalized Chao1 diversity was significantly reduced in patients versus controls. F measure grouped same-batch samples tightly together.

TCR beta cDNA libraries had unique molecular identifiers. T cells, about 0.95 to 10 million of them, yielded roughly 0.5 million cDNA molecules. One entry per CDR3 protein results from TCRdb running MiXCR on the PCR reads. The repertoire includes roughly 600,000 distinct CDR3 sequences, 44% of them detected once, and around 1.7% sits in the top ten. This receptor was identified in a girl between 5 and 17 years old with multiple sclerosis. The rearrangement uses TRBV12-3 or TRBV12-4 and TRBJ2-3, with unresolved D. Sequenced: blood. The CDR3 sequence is CTSSFTRTDTQYF. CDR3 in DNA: TGTACCAGCAGTTTCACGCGGACAGATACGCAGTATTTT.